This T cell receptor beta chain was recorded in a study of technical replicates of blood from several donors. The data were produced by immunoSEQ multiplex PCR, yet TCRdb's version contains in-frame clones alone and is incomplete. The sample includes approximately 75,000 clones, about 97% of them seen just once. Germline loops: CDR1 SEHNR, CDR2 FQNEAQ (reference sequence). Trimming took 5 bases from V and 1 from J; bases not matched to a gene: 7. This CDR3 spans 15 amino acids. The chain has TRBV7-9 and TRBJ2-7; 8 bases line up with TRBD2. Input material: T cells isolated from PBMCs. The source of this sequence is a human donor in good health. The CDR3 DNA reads TGTGCCAGCAGCCCGCTGACGGGGGGGTCCTACGAGCAGTACTTC. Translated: CASSPLTGGSYEQYF.